This T cell receptor beta chain was obtained from a study of blood T cells in healthy people across ages. Whole-study findings and limits: Naive T cell percentage showed a strong correlation with TCR beta diversity. Expanded clonotype changes were possibly confounded by unknown donor CMV status.

Germline CDR1 reads ENHRY; CDR2 reads SYGVKD. V shed 10 bases, J shed 4 bases, and the junction held 8 bases outside the gene matches. CDR3 length equals 13 residues. The authors ran a second PCR of 7 to 11 cycles using a sample-barcoded 5' primer and a J-beta primer mix. TCRdb re-derived calls from the 5' RACE reads in MiXCR, one entry per CDR3 protein. The table has under 850,000 distinct CDR3 sequences, around 34% seen once. This clonotype was seen many times. Its antigen is undetermined. Isolating PBMCs gave at least 6.5 million of these cells per sample. Sequencing used blood. J is TRBJ1-2 and V is TRBV10-3, with TRBD1 identical over 8 bases. This receptor was taken from a man between 18 and 29 years old in good health. CDR3 protein: CATVTGASYGYTF. The CDR3, as DNA: TGTGCCACTGTGACAGGGGCTTCCTATGGCTACACCTTC.